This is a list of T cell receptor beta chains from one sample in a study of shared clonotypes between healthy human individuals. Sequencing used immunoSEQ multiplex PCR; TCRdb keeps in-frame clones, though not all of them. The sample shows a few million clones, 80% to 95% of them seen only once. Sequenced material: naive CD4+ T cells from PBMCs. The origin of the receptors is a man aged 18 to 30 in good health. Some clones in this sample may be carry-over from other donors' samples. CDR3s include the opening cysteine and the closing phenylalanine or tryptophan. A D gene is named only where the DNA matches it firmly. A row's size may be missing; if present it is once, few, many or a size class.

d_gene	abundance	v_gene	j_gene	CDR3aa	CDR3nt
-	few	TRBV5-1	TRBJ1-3	CASSLVGQDSGNTIYF	TGCGCCAGCAGCTTGGTTGGCCAGGACTCTGGAAACACCATATATTTT
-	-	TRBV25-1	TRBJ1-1	CASSQAGAGTEAFF	TGTGCCAGCAGTCAAGCGGGGGCCGGGACTGAAGCTTTCTTT
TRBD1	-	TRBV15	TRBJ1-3	CATSRSRDRGPGNTIYF	TGTGCCACCAGCAGGAGCCGGGACAGGGGACCTGGAAACACCATATATTTT
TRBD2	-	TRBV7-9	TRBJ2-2	CASSLGTSGANTGELFF	TGTGCCAGCAGCTTAGGGACTAGCGGAGCGAACACCGGGGAGCTGTTTTTT
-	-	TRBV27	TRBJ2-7	CASSSRDRPSEQYF	TGTGCCAGCAGTTCGAGGGACCGACCGTCCGAGCAGTACTTC
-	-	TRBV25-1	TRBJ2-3	CASSIAPDTQYF	TGTGCCAGCAGTATTGCTCCAGATACGCAGTATTTT
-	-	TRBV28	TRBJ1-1	CATSVFWTANTEAFF	TGTGCCACCTCCGTCTTCTGGACAGCGAACACTGAAGCTTTCTTT
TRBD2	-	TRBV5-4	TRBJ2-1	CASSLGAGVYNEQFF	TGTGCCAGCAGCTTGGGGGCGGGAGTTTACAATGAGCAGTTCTTC
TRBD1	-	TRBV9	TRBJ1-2	CASSMGQGDYGYTF	TGTGCCAGCAGCATGGGACAGGGGGACTATGGCTACACCTTC
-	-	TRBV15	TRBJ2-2	CATSRGVGELFF	TGTGCCACCAGCAGAGGTGTCGGGGAGCTGTTTTTT
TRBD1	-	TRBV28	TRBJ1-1	CASRPTGGGEAFF	TGTGCCAGCAGACCGACAGGGGGAGGTGAAGCTTTCTTT
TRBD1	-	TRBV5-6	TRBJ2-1	CASSLRDRNNNEQFF	TGTGCCAGCAGCCTCCGGGACAGAAACAACAATGAGCAGTTCTTC
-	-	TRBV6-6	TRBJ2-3	CASSYGRDHTDTQYF	TGTGCCAGCAGTTATGGAAGGGACCACACAGATACGCAGTATTTT
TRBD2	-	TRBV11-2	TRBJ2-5	CASSLGWAGLAYQETQYF	TGTGCCAGCAGCTTAGGTTGGGCGGGACTAGCATACCAAGAGACCCAGTACTTC
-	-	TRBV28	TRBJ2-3	CASSGRPGWVYF	TGTGCCAGCAGTGGGAGGCCGGGTTGGGTGTATTTT
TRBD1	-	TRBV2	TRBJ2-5	CASSRDRTPGETQYF	TGTGCCAGCAGCCGGGACAGGACTCCGGGCGAGACCCAGTACTTC
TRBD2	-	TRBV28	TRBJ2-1	CASSTRLAGVDEQFF	TGTGCCAGCAGTACCAGACTAGCGGGAGTTGATGAGCAGTTCTTC
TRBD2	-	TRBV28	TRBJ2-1	CASSLSRRGLATPSSYNEQFF	TGTGCCAGCAGTTTATCTCGCCGTGGACTAGCCACACCAAGCTCCTACAATGAGCAGTTCTTC
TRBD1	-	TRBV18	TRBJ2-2	CASSPGQGRLGELFF	TGTGCCAGCTCACCGGGACAGGGAAGATTGGGGGAGCTGTTTTTT
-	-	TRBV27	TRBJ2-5	CASSSLQGQETQYF	TGTGCCAGCAGTTCGCTCCAGGGGCAAGAGACCCAGTACTTC
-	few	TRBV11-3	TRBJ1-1	CASSGRGEAFF	TGTGCCAGCAGCGGGAGGGGAGAAGCTTTCTTT
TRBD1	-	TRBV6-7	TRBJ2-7	CASSYMGQPYEQYF	TGTGCCAGCAGTTACATGGGACAGCCCTACGAGCAGTACTTC
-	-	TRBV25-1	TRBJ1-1	CASSEPGSPSTEAFF	TGTGCCAGCAGTGAGCCAGGGAGCCCGAGCACTGAAGCTTTCTTT
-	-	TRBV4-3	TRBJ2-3	CASSQGVAGATDTQYF	TGCGCCAGCAGCCAAGGAGTGGCCGGGGCTACAGATACGCAGTATTTT
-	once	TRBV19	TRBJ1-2	CASSTVRQALGYGYTF	TGTGCCAGTAGTACCGTTAGACAGGCCCTCGGCTATGGCTACACCTTC
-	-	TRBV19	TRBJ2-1	CASSMEQGYNEQFF	TGTGCCAGTAGTATGGAACAGGGCTACAATGAGCAGTTCTTC
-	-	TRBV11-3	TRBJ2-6	CASSLRRTRAGANVLTF	TGTGCCAGCAGCTTACGTCGGACAAGGGCTGGGGCCAACGTCCTGACTTTC
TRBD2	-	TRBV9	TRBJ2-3	CASSVVGLAGLPDTQYF	TGTGCCAGCAGCGTAGTCGGACTAGCGGGCCTCCCAGATACGCAGTATTTT
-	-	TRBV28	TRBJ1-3	CASSPLEGGNTIYF	TGTGCCAGCAGTCCTTTAGAGGGTGGAAACACCATATATTTT
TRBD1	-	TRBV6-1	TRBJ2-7	CASSTTGQGYEQYF	TGTGCCAGCAGTACTACGGGACAGGGCTACGAGCAGTACTTC
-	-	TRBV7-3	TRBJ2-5	CASSLGITGYQETQYF	TGTGCCAGCAGCTTAGGGATTACCGGGTACCAAGAGACCCAGTACTTC
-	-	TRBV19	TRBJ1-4	CASSIQETATNEKLFF	TGTGCCAGTAGTATCCAGGAAACTGCCACTAATGAAAAACTGTTTTTT
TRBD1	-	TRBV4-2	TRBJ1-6	CASSHWTGRNSPLHF	TGTGCCAGCAGCCACTGGACAGGGCGGAATTCACCCCTCCACTTT
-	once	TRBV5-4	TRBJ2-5	CASSLVSGMETQYF	TGTGCCAGCAGCTTGGTTTCCGGGATGGAGACCCAGTACTTC
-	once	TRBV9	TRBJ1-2	CASSVVDEHTNYGYTF	TGTGCCAGCAGCGTAGTTGATGAACATACTAACTATGGCTACACCTTC
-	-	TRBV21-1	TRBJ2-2	CASRAPSSGRTGELFF	TGTGCCAGCCGTGCACCTTCTAGCGGGAGGACCGGGGAGCTGTTTTTT
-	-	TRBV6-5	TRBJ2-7	CASSRDTTSYEQYF	TGTGCCAGCAGTAGGGACACCACCTCCTACGAGCAGTACTTC
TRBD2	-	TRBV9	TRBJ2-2	CASTSLSGIDGTGELFF	TGTGCCAGCACCAGTTTGAGCGGGATCGACGGAACCGGGGAGCTGTTTTTT
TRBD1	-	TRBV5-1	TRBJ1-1	CASSRNGPIGQGRRNTEAFF	TGCGCCAGCAGCCGGAACGGACCGATTGGACAGGGACGAAGGAACACTGAAGCTTTCTTT
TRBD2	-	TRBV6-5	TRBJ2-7	CASRTGLAGGDEQYF	TGTGCCAGCAGAACGGGACTAGCGGGAGGAGACGAGCAGTACTTC
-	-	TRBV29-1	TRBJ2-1	CSVDGGVGGSYNEQFF	TGCAGCGTTGACGGCGGGGTTGGAGGCTCCTACAATGAGCAGTTCTTC
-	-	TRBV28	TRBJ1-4	CASSFEPRSGKLFF	TGTGCCAGCAGTTTTGAGCCCAGGTCTGGAAAACTGTTTTTT